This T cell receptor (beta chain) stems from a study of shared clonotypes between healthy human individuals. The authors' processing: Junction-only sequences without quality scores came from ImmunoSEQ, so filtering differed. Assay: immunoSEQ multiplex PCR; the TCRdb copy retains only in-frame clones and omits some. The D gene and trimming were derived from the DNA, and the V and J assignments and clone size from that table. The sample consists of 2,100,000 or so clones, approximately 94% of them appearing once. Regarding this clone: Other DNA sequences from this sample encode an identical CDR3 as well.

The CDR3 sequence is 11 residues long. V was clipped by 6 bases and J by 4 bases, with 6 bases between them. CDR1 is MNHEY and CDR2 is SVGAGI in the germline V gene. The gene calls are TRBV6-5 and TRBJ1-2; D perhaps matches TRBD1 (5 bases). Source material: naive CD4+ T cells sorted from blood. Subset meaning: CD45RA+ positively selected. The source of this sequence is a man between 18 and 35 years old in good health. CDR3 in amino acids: CASSDSYGYTF. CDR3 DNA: TGTGCCAGCAGCGACAGCTATGGCTACACCTTC.